This paragraph reports one TCR beta chain. Authors' methods: From reference gene primer amplification, estimates of nucleated cell counts were derived. Profiled with immunoSEQ multiplex PCR; TCRdb holds only in-frame clones, not every one. V and J calls and clone size are as listed in that table; D and trimming were resolved from the DNA. The sample carries some 130,000 clones, roughly 85% recorded once. Germline CDR1 is ENHRY and CDR2 is SYGVKD. Trimming pared 8 bases from V and 4 bases from J, leaving 17 bases between. CDR3 size: 14 residues. The data were obtained in a study of blood T cell repertoires in COVID-19. Study in general: COVID-19 samples collected from the United States, Italy and Spain covered acute and convalescent phases. PBMCs, B-cell-depleted T cells, or T cells provided the cDNA or gDNA that made up the material.

Material for sequencing was peripheral blood. This receptor was taken from a human donor in a cohort sampled during active COVID-19. V gene TRBV10-3 combines with J gene TRBJ2-5; possibly TRBD1 for D (6 bases). In DNA form, the CDR3 reads TGTGCCATCGGTGCCGCAGGGGCGCGAGAGACCCAGTACTTC. Translation: CAIGAAGARETQYF.